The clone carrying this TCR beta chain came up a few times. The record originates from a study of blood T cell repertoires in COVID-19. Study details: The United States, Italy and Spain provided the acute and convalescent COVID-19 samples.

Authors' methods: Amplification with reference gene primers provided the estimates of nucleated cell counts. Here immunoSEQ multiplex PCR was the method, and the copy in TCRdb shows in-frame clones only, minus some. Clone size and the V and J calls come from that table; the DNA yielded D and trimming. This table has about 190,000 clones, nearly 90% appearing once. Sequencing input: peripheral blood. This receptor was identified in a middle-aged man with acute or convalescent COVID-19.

The CDR3 bases are TGTGCCAACCGAGGACAGGGAGATAATTCACCCCTCCACTTT. It specifies CANRGQGDNSPLHF. V and J are TRBV10-3 and TRBJ1-6; 8 bases match TRBD1. Per germline, CDR1 ENHRY and CDR2 SYGVKD. The CDR3 runs 14 residues. J lost 5 bases, V lost 10 bases, and 7 bases had no gene match.